Below are 17 T cell receptor beta chains sequenced from a single sample in a study of blood T cell repertoires in COVID-19. Produced via immunoSEQ multiplex PCR; TCRdb's table is partial and in-frame only. Altogether 110,000 or so clones are present, approximately 87% being singletons, with the ten largest covering approximately 7.2%. The source material was peripheral blood. Receptors originate from a man between 65 and 79 years old who had recovered from COVID-19.

The V and J genes are TRBV5-5 and TRBJ1-2; 11 nucleotides match TRBD1. The germline V gene encodes CDR1 SGHKS and CDR2 YYEKEE (reference sequence). V trimming: 4 bases; J trimming: 7 bases; junction bases outside the gene matches: 6. This CDR3 contains 14 residues. In nucleotides, the CDR3 is TGTGCCAGCAGCCCAGGACAGGGGGCAATTGGCTACACCTTC. Translated, it gives CASSPGQGAIGYTF. The full variable domain, rest sourced from reference TRBV5-5 and TRBJ1-2, is DAGVTQSPTHLIKTRGQQVTLRCSPISGHKSVSWYQQVLGQGPQFIFQYYEKEERGRGNFPDRFSARQFPNYSSELNVNALLLGDSALYLCASSPGQGAIGYTFGSGTRLTVV.

In this sample, this clone turned up once. The chain employs TRBV29-1 and TRBJ1-1, with 7 nucleotides matching TRBD1. The CDR3 spans 13 residues. Germline assignment: CDR1 SQVTM and CDR2 ANQGSEA. V lost 6 bases and J lost 1; bases outside the gene matches: 5. The DNA of the CDR3 is TGCAGCGTCCAGAGGACAGGGAACACTGAAGCTTTCTTT. It encodes CSVQRTGNTEAFF.

The chain combines TRBV29-1 with TRBJ1-5, with TRBD1 matching 9 bases. Germline V gene lookup returns CDR1 SQVTM and CDR2 ANQGSEA. The CDR3 spans 15 residues. V lost 4 bases to trimming and J lost 5 bases; unmatched junction nucleotides: 9. CDR3 region: CSVALGTGLDQPQHF. In nucleotides, the CDR3 is TGCAGCGTTGCATTAGGGACAGGGCTGGATCAGCCCCAGCATTTT. The full variable domain, with the rest looked up from reference TRBV29-1 and TRBJ1-5, is SAVISQKPSRDICQRGTSLTIQCQVDSQVTMMFWYRQQPGQSLTLIATANQGSEATYESGFVIDKFPISRPNLTFSTLTVSNMSPEDSSIYLCSVALGTGLDQPQHFGDGTRLSIL.

This chain uses TRBV30 with TRBJ1-4; 9 bases agree with TRBD1. This CDR3 comprises 13 residues. After removal of 3 bases from V and 10 bases from J, the junction contained 6 bases not matched to a gene. Germline values: CDR1 GTSNPN, CDR2 SVGIG (reference sequence). The CDR3 nucleotides are TGTGCCTGGAGCGACGGGACAGGGAGAAAACTGTTTTTT. This gives the protein CAWSDGTGRKLFF.

This clone has a handful of counts. The same CDR3 can be traced to other DNA sequences in this sample. The chain employs TRBV9 and TRBJ1-3; 7 bases are a match to TRBD1. This CDR3 contains 14 residues. The ends lost 4 bases at V and 4 bases at J; junction bases unmatched: 5. Per germline, CDR1 SGDLS and CDR2 YYNGEE. CDR3: CASSRDRAGNTIYF. CDR3 nucleotides: TGTGCCAGCAGCAGAGACAGGGCGGGAAACACCATATATTTT.

The gene calls are TRBV28 and TRBJ1-1; D gene unclear. CDR3 length equals 15 residues. Deletions cut 5 bases from V and 2 bases from J, with 15 bases between. CDR1 is MDHEN and CDR2 is SYDVKM in the germline V gene. The CDR3 sequence is CASSGGSAENTEAFF. The CDR3 region has the DNA TGTGCCAGCAGTGGCGGGTCGGCGGAAAACACTGAAGCTTTCTTT.

The rearrangement uses TRBV7-9 and TRBJ2-2; unclear D gene. V was clipped by 1 base and J by 5 bases, with 5 bases between them. The CDR3 is 13 residues long. Germline loops: CDR1 SEHNR, CDR2 FQNEAQ (reference sequence). The CDR3 is CASSLGETGELFF. The CDR3 DNA sequence: TGTGCCAGCAGCTTAGGAGAAACCGGGGAGCTGTTTTTT.

The chain couples TRBV6-5 to TRBJ1-2; the D is unclear. Deletions cut 8 bases from V and 8 bases from J, with 12 bases between. The CDR3 runs 11 residues. The V gene's germline CDR1 is MNHEY and CDR2 SVGAGI. Here the CDR3 reads CASGQVGGYTF. In DNA form, the CDR3 reads TGTGCCAGCGGGCAGGTTGGCGGCTACACCTTC.

This chain joins TRBV11-3 and TRBJ2-1; maybe TRBD2 (6 bases). The CDR3 totals 16 residues. CDR1 is SGHNT, CDR2 YENEEA, per germline. The V gene lost 2 bases and the J gene lost 9 bases, with 20 bases spanning the gap. The CDR3 loop is CASSLSGISSDREQFF. The CDR3 region has the DNA TGTGCCAGCAGCTTAAGTGGAATCTCTAGCGACCGTGAGCAGTTCTTC. Combining the CDR3 with reference TRBV11-3 and TRBJ2-1 gives the whole variable domain EAGVVQSPRYKIIEKKQPVAFWCNPISGHNTLYWYLQNLGQGPELLIRYENEEAVDDSQLPKDRFSAERLKGVDSTLKIQPAELGDSAVYLCASSLSGISSDREQFFGPGTRLTVL.

The chain employs TRBV2 and TRBJ2-2; 8 bases are a match to TRBD2. Looked up from germline, CDR1 is SNHLY and CDR2 is FYNNEI. The ends lost 7 bases at V and 6 bases at J; junction bases unmatched: 10. There are 15 residues in the CDR3. The CDR3 protein is CASTPGLVGPGELFF. The CDR3 DNA sequence: TGTGCCAGCACCCCGGGACTAGTTGGTCCCGGGGAGCTGTTTTTT.

The chain joins TRBV7-8 to TRBJ2-5; D uncertain. CDR1 and CDR2 from the germline V gene are SGHVS and FQNEAQ. Trimming removed 6 bases at V and 1 base at J, with 9 bases between. CDR3 size: 13 residues. This CDR3 reads CASRARGQETQYF. CDR3 DNA: TGTGCCAGCAGGGCAAGAGGCCAAGAGACCCAGTACTTC.

V usage is TRBV2 and J usage is TRBJ2-5; the D is unclear. Trimming shortened V by 8 bases and J by 4 bases, and 8 bases separated the two germline ends. The V gene's germline CDR1 is SNHLY and CDR2 FYNNEI. CDR3 length: 11 residues. The CDR3 reads CASLSVETQYF. CDR3 bases: TGTGCCAGCCTCAGTGTAGAGACCCAGTACTTC.

The rearrangement links TRBV5-6 to TRBJ1-6; D remains unclear. With 4 bases removed from V and 0 bases from J, the gap between germline ends came to 11 bases. This CDR3 contains 16 residues. Germline V lookup: CDR1 SGHDT, CDR2 YYEEEE. The CDR3 coding sequence is TGTGCCAGCAGCCCCGACAAGAGCTCCTATAATTCACCCCTCCACTTT. Translated: CASSPDKSSYNSPLHF. The whole variable domain, remainder taken from reference TRBV5-6 and TRBJ1-6, is DAGVTQSPTHLIKTRGQQVTLRCSPKSGHDTVSWYQQALGQGPQFIFQYYEEEERQRGNFPDRFSGHQFPNYSSELNVNALLLGDSALYLCASSPDKSSYNSPLHFGNGTRLTVT.

The rearrangement links TRBV9 to TRBJ1-3; D not certain. Germline CDR1 is SGDLS and CDR2 is YYNGEE. V was cut by 2 bases and J by 0 bases, with 9 bases left in between. The CDR3 loop spans 15 amino acids. CDR3 amino acids: CASSVRASSGNTIYF. The DNA of the CDR3 is TGTGCCAGCAGCGTCCGAGCGAGCTCTGGAAACACCATATATTTT.

The J gene is TRBJ2-4, the V gene TRBV30; 8 bases fit TRBD2. V was clipped by 0 bases and J by 6 bases; unmatched bases: 7. CDR3 size: 15 residues. Germline CDR1 reads GTSNPN; CDR2 reads SVGIG (reference sequence). This CDR3 reads CAWSVGLAGGNIQYF. CDR3 DNA: TGTGCCTGGAGTGTAGGCCTAGCGGGTGGAAACATTCAGTACTTC.

V gene TRBV3-1 (or the pseudogene TRBV3-2) combines with J gene TRBJ1-1, with 7 bases that match TRBD1. The J segment lost 4 bases and the V segment lost 2 bases, leaving 10 bases of the junction unmatched. The CDR3 has 16 amino acids. Germline V CDR1 and CDR2: LGHDT, YNNKEL (reference sequence). As DNA, the CDR3 is TGTGCCAGCAGCCAATCCCTAACAGGGGCTGGCACTGAAGCTTTCTTT. Amino acids: CASSQSLTGAGTEAFF.

The J gene is TRBJ2-1, the V gene TRBV20-1; 8 bases map to TRBD2. The germline V gene has CDR1 DFQATT and CDR2 SNEGSKA (reference sequence). There are 11 residues in the CDR3. Trimming removed 5 bases from V and 9 bases from J; junction bases left unmatched: 3. CDR3 coding DNA: TGCAGTGCTGATAGCGGGACTGAGCAGTTCTTC. This gives the protein CSADSGTEQFF.